These T cell receptor beta chains were read from a single sample in a study of T cells in localized non-small cell lung cancer. Profiling relied on immunoSEQ multiplex PCR, and the TCRdb table lists in-frame clones only, not all of them. This table holds thousands of clones, 30% to 40% found once. The sample was lung tumor tissue, taken before any cancer treatment. Source of these receptors: a man aged 40 to 75 with stage II squamous cell lung carcinoma. Each CDR3 is given with its conserved first and last residue. Clone size is given for some rows only: seen once, a few or many times, or a class if the clone is expanded.

abundance: .
v_gene: TRBV30
j_gene: TRBJ1-2
CDR3aa: CAWSVGQGDGYTF

abundance: few
v_gene: TRBV27
j_gene: TRBJ2-2
CDR3aa: CASNIGTTGELFF

abundance: .
v_gene: TRBV19
j_gene: TRBJ1-2
CDR3aa: CASSPVGGHGYTF

abundance: few
v_gene: TRBV18
j_gene: TRBJ1-2
CDR3aa: CASLEDSARRGYTF

abundance: .
v_gene: TRBV19
j_gene: TRBJ1-4
CDR3aa: CASSGRRASNEKLFF

abundance: .
v_gene: TRBV18
j_gene: TRBJ2-1
CDR3aa: CASSPKGAYNEQFF

abundance: few
v_gene: TRBV18
j_gene: TRBJ2-1
CDR3aa: CASSPQGAAKDPFF

abundance: .
v_gene: TRBV29-1
j_gene: TRBJ2-1
CDR3aa: CSVKQGFSLNEQFF

abundance: once
v_gene: TRBV19
j_gene: TRBJ2-7
CDR3aa: CASSISTEAAYEQYF

abundance: .
v_gene: TRBV30
j_gene: TRBJ2-3
CDR3aa: CAWSVRLVRTDTQYF

abundance: .
v_gene: TRBV6-7
j_gene: TRBJ1-1
CDR3aa: CASSYSGGVGTEAFF

abundance: .
v_gene: TRBV28
j_gene: TRBJ2-2
CDR3aa: CASSLRLNTGELFF

abundance: .
v_gene: TRBV28
j_gene: TRBJ1-2
CDR3aa: CASSLGGTNYGYTF

abundance: few
v_gene: TRBV7-5
j_gene: TRBJ2-7
CDR3aa: CASSPRGAGDYEQYF

abundance: .
v_gene: TRBV29-1
j_gene: TRBJ2-3
CDR3aa: CSASRGSKDTQYF

abundance: .
v_gene: TRBV5-1
j_gene: TRBJ2-3
CDR3aa: CASSLNPTGAADTQYF

abundance: few
v_gene: TRBV5-1
j_gene: TRBJ1-1
CDR3aa: CASSFDESGRLSMNTEAFF

abundance: .
v_gene: TRBV14
j_gene: TRBJ1-1
CDR3aa: CASSLRTGGRNTEAFF

abundance: .
v_gene: TRBV9
j_gene: TRBJ2-7
CDR3aa: CASKSLAGNGLHEQYF

abundance: few
v_gene: TRBV6-8
j_gene: TRBJ1-2
CDR3aa: CASSLEGQPKLYGYTF

abundance: .
v_gene: TRBV30
j_gene: TRBJ1-5
CDR3aa: CAWSAETGRSNQPQHF

abundance: medium-sized
v_gene: TRBV6-8
j_gene: TRBJ2-7
CDR3aa: CASSYSRGPTYEQYF

abundance: .
v_gene: TRBV14
j_gene: TRBJ1-2
CDR3aa: CASSQIRGYGYTF

abundance: .
v_gene: TRBV29-1
j_gene: TRBJ1-1
CDR3aa: CSARQAQNTEAFF

abundance: .
v_gene: TRBV19
j_gene: TRBJ2-2
CDR3aa: CASSPRGMPYTGELFF

abundance: .
v_gene: TRBV30
j_gene: TRBJ1-3
CDR3aa: CAWVPRAAQWGNTIYF

abundance: .
v_gene: TRBV11-3
j_gene: TRBJ2-5
CDR3aa: CASTLEGGEETQYF

abundance: large
v_gene: TRBV6-8
j_gene: TRBJ1-2
CDR3aa: CASSYSGTGLSGYTF

abundance: .
v_gene: TRBV7-7
j_gene: TRBJ2-7
CDR3aa: CASSLIGVSYEQYF

abundance: .
v_gene: TRBV10-2
j_gene: TRBJ1-5
CDR3aa: CASSIQPNQPQHF

abundance: medium-sized
v_gene: TRBV9
j_gene: TRBJ2-1
CDR3aa: CASSIQAGTYNEQFF

abundance: .
v_gene: TRBV14
j_gene: TRBJ2-6
CDR3aa: CASSQGYSQGRAGANVLTF

abundance: few
v_gene: TRBV11-3
j_gene: TRBJ2-1
CDR3aa: CASSLSSGRVNEQFF

abundance: .
v_gene: TRBV11-3
j_gene: TRBJ2-6
CDR3aa: CASSSGLQGNSGANVLTF

abundance: once
v_gene: TRBV5-1
j_gene: TRBJ1-1
CDR3aa: CASSFFGGDPEAFF